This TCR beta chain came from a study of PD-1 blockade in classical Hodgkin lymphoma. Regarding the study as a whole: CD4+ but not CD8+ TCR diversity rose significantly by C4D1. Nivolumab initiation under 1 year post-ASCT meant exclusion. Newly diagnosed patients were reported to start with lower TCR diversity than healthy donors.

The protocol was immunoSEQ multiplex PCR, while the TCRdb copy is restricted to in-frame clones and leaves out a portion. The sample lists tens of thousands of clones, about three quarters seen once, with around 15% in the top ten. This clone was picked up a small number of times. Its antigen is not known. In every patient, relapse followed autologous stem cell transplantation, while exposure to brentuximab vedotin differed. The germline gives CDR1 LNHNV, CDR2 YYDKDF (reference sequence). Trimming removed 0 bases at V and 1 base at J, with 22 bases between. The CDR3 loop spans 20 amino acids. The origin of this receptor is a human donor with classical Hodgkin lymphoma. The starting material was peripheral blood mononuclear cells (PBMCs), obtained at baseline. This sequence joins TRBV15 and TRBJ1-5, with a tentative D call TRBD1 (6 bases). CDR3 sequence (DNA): TGTGCCACCAGCAGAGAAGGAGGATACCGACAGGAGGGGAGCAATCAGCCCCAGCATTTT. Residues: CATSREGGYRQEGSNQPQHF.